One and the same sample provided the 6 T cell receptor beta chains below, sequenced in a study of Graves' ophthalmopathy and Graves' hyperthyroidism. Amplification from RNA transcripts yielded the TCR beta CDR3 regions. Second-round multiplex PCR came after a first-round RT-PCR that employed HTBI primers. Each CDR3 protein gets one entry after TCRdb re-called the multiplex PCR reads with MiXCR. This sample has 660,000 or so distinct CDR3 sequences, with over 40% found just once. Sequenced: peripheral blood. The receptors stem from an adult man with Graves' ophthalmopathy.

The rearrangement links TRBV12-3 or TRBV12-4 to TRBJ1-5; possibly TRBD1 for D (5 bases). The CDR3 is made up of 12 amino acids. Trimming took off 1 base at V and 11 bases at J, with 9 bases between the two ends. The CDR3 nucleotides read TGTGCCAGCAGTTTAGGGGGGGGGGCCCAGCATTTT. Encoded protein: CASSLGGGAQHF.

The CDR3 loop is CASSLTEALYGYTF. CDR3 DNA sequence: TGTGCCAGCAGCTTAACGGAGGCCCTTTATGGCTACACCTTC. V gene TRBV7-3 combines with J gene TRBJ1-2; D unresolved. The V end lost 0 bases, the J end lost 5 bases, and 10 bases lay between the germline ends. CDR1 is SGHTA, CDR2 FQGTGA, per germline. There are 14 residues in the CDR3.

This clonotype occurred many times. This chain links TRBV20-1 with TRBJ1-1; 12 bases map to TRBD1. Germline V CDR1 and CDR2: DFQATT, SNEGSKA (reference sequence). This CDR3 contains 15 residues. V was pared by 0 bases and J by 2 bases, with 1 base of the junction left unmatched. CDR3 sequence: CSAREGTGGNTEAFF. CDR3 in DNA: TGCAGTGCTAGAGAGGGGACAGGGGGCAACACTGAAGCTTTCTTT.

This clonotype was detected once. V usage is TRBV7-9 and J usage is TRBJ2-7, with 8 bases aligning to TRBD1. This CDR3 is built from 11 residues. Germline CDR1 SEHNR, CDR2 FQNEAQ (reference sequence). Germline trimming cut 6 bases from V and 7 bases from J; bases unmatched to any gene: 2. The CDR3 is CASSWTGEQYF. The CDR3 DNA follows: TGTGCCAGCAGTTGGACAGGGGAGCAGTACTTC.

With regard to this clonotype: Being one base from a much bigger clone, this may be a read error. This chain joins TRBV7-9 and TRBJ1-5; a possible D gene is TRBD1 (6 bases). Germline V gives CDR1 SEHNR, CDR2 FQNEAQ (reference sequence). This CDR3 has 13 residues. CDR3: CATAEGDNQPQHF. The CDR3, as DNA: TGTGCTACAGCAGAGGGGGACAATCAGCCCCAGCATTTT.

The V and J genes are TRBV12-3 or TRBV12-4 and TRBJ1-5; D remains unclear. This CDR3 is built from 15 residues. Trimming left V 2 bases short and J 0 bases short, with 8 bases between. In nucleotides, the CDR3 is TGTGCCAGCAGTTTAAGTCGGAGTAGCAATCAGCCCCAGCATTTT. It codes for CASSLSRSSNQPQHF.